This is a list of T cell receptor beta chains from one sample in a study of blood T cell repertoires in COVID-19. The repertoire was sequenced with immunoSEQ multiplex PCR; TCRdb's copy has only in-frame clones and lacks some. The sample yields tens of thousands of clones, roughly 87% seen once. Material for sequencing was peripheral blood. The receptors were sampled from a man in his fifties or sixties with active COVID-19. CDR3s include the opening cysteine and the closing phenylalanine or tryptophan. The order of the fields is clone size, D gene, J gene, CDR3 length, V gene, CDR3 protein, CDR3 DNA. The D gene is left open where the match is weak. Size is stated for part of the rows, as once, few or many counts, or as a class when the clone is expanded.

clone size: .
D gene: TRBD1
J gene: TRBJ1-2
CDR3 length: 18
V gene: TRBV19
CDR3 protein: CASRRPTGREPSFYGYTF
CDR3 DNA: TGTGCCAGTAGGCGACCGACAGGGAGAGAACCCTCCTTCTATGGCTACACCTTC

clone size: .
D gene: TRBD1
J gene: TRBJ1-2
CDR3 length: 14
V gene: TRBV7-8
CDR3 protein: CASSGRDRNYGYTF
CDR3 DNA: TGTGCCAGCAGCGGAAGGGACAGAAACTATGGCTACACCTTC

clone size: .
D gene: TRBD1
J gene: TRBJ1-1
CDR3 length: 15
V gene: TRBV9
CDR3 protein: CASSAAGTADTEAFF
CDR3 DNA: TGTGCCAGCAGCGCGGCGGGGACAGCGGACACTGAAGCTTTCTTT

clone size: .
D gene: TRBD1
J gene: TRBJ1-1
CDR3 length: 14
V gene: TRBV5-1
CDR3 protein: CASSLAGQGEEAFF
CDR3 DNA: TGCGCCAGCAGCTTGGCCGGACAGGGGGAGGAAGCTTTCTTT

clone size: once
D gene: TRBD1
J gene: TRBJ2-7
CDR3 length: 14
V gene: TRBV10-2
CDR3 protein: CASSEFRGPYEQYF
CDR3 DNA: TGCGCCAGCAGTGAGTTTAGGGGGCCCTACGAGCAGTACTTC

clone size: .
D gene: TRBD1
J gene: TRBJ2-3
CDR3 length: 15
V gene: TRBV11-3
CDR3 protein: CASSARTGGTDTQYF
CDR3 DNA: TGTGCCAGCAGCGCCCGGACAGGAGGCACAGATACGCAGTATTTT

clone size: .
D gene: .
J gene: TRBJ2-3
CDR3 length: 15
V gene: TRBV24-1
CDR3 protein: CATSDSRTARDTQYF
CDR3 DNA: TGTGCCACCAGTGATTCAAGGACAGCCCGGGATACGCAGTATTTT

clone size: .
D gene: TRBD1
J gene: TRBJ1-6
CDR3 length: 15
V gene: TRBV5-6
CDR3 protein: CASSLGQGIGSPLHF
CDR3 DNA: TGTGCCAGCAGCTTGGGACAGGGTATTGGTTCACCCCTCCACTTT

clone size: .
D gene: TRBD1
J gene: TRBJ1-1
CDR3 length: 16
V gene: TRBV25-1
CDR3 protein: CASSAVWGQGNTEAFF
CDR3 DNA: TGTGCCAGCAGTGCGGTCTGGGGACAGGGTAACACTGAAGCTTTCTTT

clone size: .
D gene: .
J gene: TRBJ1-1
CDR3 length: 14
V gene: TRBV9
CDR3 protein: CASSVAPVNTEAFF
CDR3 DNA: TGTGCCAGCAGCGTAGCCCCTGTGAACACTGAAGCTTTCTTT

clone size: .
D gene: .
J gene: TRBJ1-1
CDR3 length: 14
V gene: TRBV7-2
CDR3 protein: CASSSTGLNTEAFF
CDR3 DNA: TGTGCCAGCAGCTCGACGGGGTTGAACACTGAAGCTTTCTTT

clone size: .
D gene: .
J gene: TRBJ2-7
CDR3 length: 13
V gene: TRBV6-6
CDR3 protein: CASSYGPTYEQYF
CDR3 DNA: TGTGCCAGCAGTTACGGGCCAACCTACGAGCAGTACTTC

clone size: .
D gene: .
J gene: TRBJ2-7
CDR3 length: 15
V gene: TRBV9
CDR3 protein: CASSVDPDSSYEQYF
CDR3 DNA: TGTGCCAGCAGCGTAGACCCGGACAGCTCCTACGAGCAGTACTTC

clone size: .
D gene: .
J gene: TRBJ2-7
CDR3 length: 15
V gene: TRBV7-3
CDR3 protein: CASSPNRGGIEEQYF
CDR3 DNA: TGTGCCAGCAGCCCTAATCGCGGGGGCATTGAAGAGCAGTACTTC

clone size: .
D gene: .
J gene: TRBJ2-1
CDR3 length: 14
V gene: TRBV5-1
CDR3 protein: CASKGLESYNEQFF
CDR3 DNA: TGCGCCAGCAAGGGGCTGGAATCCTACAATGAGCAGTTCTTC

clone size: .
D gene: .
J gene: TRBJ2-3
CDR3 length: 18
V gene: TRBV5-5
CDR3 protein: CASSLISGTSMSTDTQYF
CDR3 DNA: TGTGCCAGCAGCCTAATTTCTGGGACATCTATGTCCACAGATACGCAGTATTTT

clone size: .
D gene: TRBD1
J gene: TRBJ2-7
CDR3 length: 15
V gene: TRBV30
CDR3 protein: CAWSVRDRGPYEQYF
CDR3 DNA: TGTGCCTGGAGTGTCCGGGACAGGGGCCCCTACGAGCAGTACTTC

clone size: .
D gene: .
J gene: TRBJ1-1
CDR3 length: 16
V gene: TRBV2
CDR3 protein: CASSDRGAQTGSEAFF
CDR3 DNA: TGTGCCAGCAGTGACAGGGGTGCGCAGACCGGTTCTGAAGCTTTCTTT

clone size: .
D gene: .
J gene: TRBJ2-3
CDR3 length: 14
V gene: TRBV5-1
CDR3 protein: CASRLQGSTDTQYF
CDR3 DNA: TGCGCCAGCAGGTTGCAGGGGTCCACAGATACGCAGTATTTT

clone size: .
D gene: TRBD1
J gene: TRBJ1-2
CDR3 length: 18
V gene: TRBV11-2
CDR3 protein: CASSSLRDRPILNYGYTF
CDR3 DNA: TGTGCCAGCAGCTCACTTCGGGACAGGCCGATCCTTAACTATGGCTACACCTTC

clone size: .
D gene: .
J gene: TRBJ2-7
CDR3 length: 14
V gene: TRBV5-6
CDR3 protein: CASSLNGGRYEQYF
CDR3 DNA: TGTGCCAGCAGCTTAAACGGGGGGCGGTACGAGCAGTACTTC

clone size: .
D gene: TRBD1
J gene: TRBJ1-3
CDR3 length: 16
V gene: TRBV9
CDR3 protein: CASSARQGRTGNTIYF
CDR3 DNA: TGTGCCAGCAGCGCCAGACAGGGACGCACTGGAAACACCATATATTTT

clone size: .
D gene: .
J gene: TRBJ2-3
CDR3 length: 15
V gene: TRBV3-1/TRBV3-2
CDR3 protein: CASSHYYGSTDTQYF
CDR3 DNA: TGTGCCAGCAGCCACTACTACGGGAGCACAGATACGCAGTATTTT

clone size: .
D gene: TRBD2
J gene: TRBJ2-1
CDR3 length: 17
V gene: TRBV7-2
CDR3 protein: CASSPPGAGRSNNEQFF
CDR3 DNA: TGTGCCAGCAGCCCCCCAGGAGCGGGGAGGAGTAATAATGAGCAGTTCTTC

clone size: .
D gene: .
J gene: TRBJ1-2
CDR3 length: 12
V gene: TRBV3-1/TRBV3-2
CDR3 protein: CASIGQPGGYTF
CDR3 DNA: TGTGCCAGCATCGGACAGCCTGGTGGCTACACCTTC

clone size: .
D gene: .
J gene: TRBJ1-4
CDR3 length: 14
V gene: TRBV30
CDR3 protein: CAWSGNTGGEKLFF
CDR3 DNA: TGTGCCTGGAGTGGCAACACCGGAGGTGAAAAACTGTTTTTT

clone size: .
D gene: .
J gene: TRBJ2-7
CDR3 length: 13
V gene: TRBV18
CDR3 protein: CASSPGGLYEQYF
CDR3 DNA: TGTGCCAGCTCACCGGGGGGGCTTTACGAGCAGTACTTC

clone size: .
D gene: TRBD2
J gene: TRBJ2-1
CDR3 length: 14
V gene: TRBV9
CDR3 protein: CASSLTGGQNEQFF
CDR3 DNA: TGTGCCAGCAGCCTAACGGGGGGGCAAAATGAGCAGTTCTTC

clone size: once
D gene: TRBD2
J gene: TRBJ2-5
CDR3 length: 15
V gene: TRBV7-3
CDR3 protein: CASSIGLAGEETQYF
CDR3 DNA: TGTGCCAGCAGCATTGGACTAGCGGGGGAAGAGACCCAGTACTTC

clone size: .
D gene: TRBD1
J gene: TRBJ1-1
CDR3 length: 13
V gene: TRBV3-1/TRBV3-2
CDR3 protein: CAARTGADTEAFF
CDR3 DNA: TGTGCCGCCAGAACAGGGGCGGACACTGAAGCTTTCTTT

clone size: few
D gene: .
J gene: TRBJ2-4
CDR3 length: 16
V gene: TRBV18
CDR3 protein: CASSPPTQGAKNIQYF
CDR3 DNA: TGTGCCAGCTCACCACCGACCCAGGGAGCCAAAAACATTCAGTACTTC

clone size: .
D gene: .
J gene: TRBJ2-1
CDR3 length: 18
V gene: TRBV7-9
CDR3 protein: CASSTWGGGGFSYNEQFF
CDR3 DNA: TGTGCCAGCAGCACCTGGGGGGGCGGGGGCTTCTCCTACAATGAGCAGTTCTTC

clone size: .
D gene: .
J gene: TRBJ1-5
CDR3 length: 15
V gene: TRBV28
CDR3 protein: CASSLGRTINQPQHF
CDR3 DNA: TGTGCCAGCAGTTTGGGGCGGACGATCAATCAGCCCCAGCATTTT

clone size: .
D gene: TRBD1
J gene: TRBJ2-1
CDR3 length: 15
V gene: TRBV18
CDR3 protein: CASSQGTGGYNEQFF
CDR3 DNA: TGTGCCAGCTCACAAGGGACAGGGGGCTACAATGAGCAGTTCTTC

clone size: .
D gene: TRBD1
J gene: TRBJ1-5
CDR3 length: 15
V gene: TRBV19
CDR3 protein: CASSQGQGRSQPQHF
CDR3 DNA: TGTGCCAGTAGTCAAGGACAGGGGAGATCTCAGCCCCAGCATTTT

clone size: .
D gene: TRBD2
J gene: TRBJ2-3
CDR3 length: 21
V gene: TRBV9
CDR3 protein: CASSTTPGGAGGQFSTDTQYF
CDR3 DNA: TGTGCCAGCAGCACCACCCCTGGGGGGGCGGGGGGGCAATTTAGCACAGATACGCAGTATTTT

clone size: .
D gene: .
J gene: TRBJ2-7
CDR3 length: 15
V gene: TRBV28
CDR3 protein: CASSSRQELNHEQYF
CDR3 DNA: TGTGCCAGCAGTTCCCGACAGGAGCTCAACCACGAGCAGTACTTC

clone size: .
D gene: .
J gene: TRBJ2-2
CDR3 length: 15
V gene: TRBV5-4
CDR3 protein: CASSSTASGTGELFF
CDR3 DNA: TGTGCCAGCAGCTCAACGGCCTCAGGCACCGGGGAGCTGTTTTTT

clone size: .
D gene: .
J gene: TRBJ1-6
CDR3 length: 14
V gene: TRBV5-1
CDR3 protein: CASSWGGRNSPLHF
CDR3 DNA: TGCGCCAGCAGCTGGGGGGGACGGAATTCACCCCTCCACTTT